These T cell receptor beta chains were read from a single sample in a study of OX40 agonist ivuxolimab in advanced cancers. TCRdb's table, derived via immunoSEQ multiplex PCR, lists solely in-frame clones and lacks some. This sample carries roughly 40,000 clones, approximately 81% of them seen once, and the ten largest clones take about a sixth. Specimen: CD4+ or CD8+ T cells sorted from blood, collected in a trial of the OX40 agonist ivuxolimab. These receptors came from an adult with an advanced solid tumor such as melanoma, head and neck, liver or kidney cancer. The CDR3 runs from the conserved cysteine through the conserved F or W. A D gene is named only where the DNA matches it firmly. Size tells how often a clone was seen (once, few, many) or the class of an expanded clone, and some rows leave it out.

d_gene	abundance	v_gene	j_gene	CDR3nt	CDR3aa
NA	few	TRBV7-9	TRBJ1-1	TGTGCCAGCAGCTTAGAAGGGGTTAACACTGAAGCTTTCTTT	CASSLEGVNTEAFF
TRBD1	NA	TRBV6-6	TRBJ1-5	TGTGCCAGCAGTTACTCGATAGGGGGCGGTCAGCCCCAGCATTTT	CASSYSIGGGQPQHF
NA	NA	TRBV27	TRBJ2-3	TGTGCCAGCAGTTTCGGGGCGGATACGCAGTATTTT	CASSFGADTQYF
NA	NA	TRBV9	TRBJ2-3	TGTGCCAGCAGCGTAGTTGGGTCTCTTGGCACAGATACGCAGTATTTT	CASSVVGSLGTDTQYF
TRBD2	few	TRBV7-9	TRBJ2-7	TGTGCCAGCAGCTTAGGCGGGAGAAAGTACTTC	CASSLGGRKYF
NA	NA	TRBV7-9	TRBJ2-1	TGTGCCAGCAGCCCCGACCCAGGACAGAGCCCCTCCAACAATGAGCAGTTCTTC	CASSPDPGQSPSNNEQFF
NA	NA	TRBV25-1	TRBJ2-7	TGTGCCAGCACCACGGGGCAGGGATCCTCCTACGAGCAGTACTTC	CASTTGQGSSYEQYF
NA	NA	TRBV6-6	TRBJ2-1	TGTGCCAGCAGTCCGAACAATGAGCAGTTCTTC	CASSPNNEQFF
NA	NA	TRBV12-5	TRBJ2-7	TGTGCTAGTGGTTTGTTCTCCTACGAGCAGTACTTC	CASGLFSYEQYF
NA	NA	TRBV6-1	TRBJ2-7	TGTGCCAGCAGTTTGGACCCTTACTACGAGCAGTACTTC	CASSLDPYYEQYF
NA	medium-sized	TRBV5-5	TRBJ2-7	TGTGCCAGCAGCTTTGCGACCACACTCTCCTACGAGCAGTACTTC	CASSFATTLSYEQYF
TRBD1	few	TRBV11-1	TRBJ2-7	TGTGCCAGCAGCTTAGGACAGGGGAACGAGCAGTACTTC	CASSLGQGNEQYF
NA	NA	TRBV27	TRBJ2-7	TGTGCCAGCAGGCTCGGGACAGAGCAGTACTTC	CASRLGTEQYF
NA	NA	TRBV5-1	TRBJ2-7	TGCGCCAGCAGCTTGGGCCTCGGCAGCTACGAGCAGTACTTC	CASSLGLGSYEQYF
NA	NA	TRBV21-1	TRBJ2-5	TGTGCCAGCACCCACCGGGACACCGGAAGGGGGGAGACCCAGTACTTC	CASTHRDTGRGETQYF
TRBD1	NA	TRBV6-5	TRBJ1-2	TGTGCCAGCAGTTACAGTCACAGGGGATACGGCTACACCTTC	CASSYSHRGYGYTF
TRBD1	NA	TRBV4-3	TRBJ2-7	TGCGCCAGCAGCCAATCCCGGGACAGGGGCCACGAGCAGTACTTC	CASSQSRDRGHEQYF
NA	once	TRBV6-4	TRBJ2-3	TGTGCCAGCAGCCCCGTCAGCGGGAGCACAGATACGCAGTATTTT	CASSPVSGSTDTQYF
NA	NA	TRBV9	TRBJ2-3	TGTGCCAGCAGCGTGGTGGGCGGGATAGGCACAGATACGCAGTATTTT	CASSVVGGIGTDTQYF
NA	once	TRBV7-6	TRBJ2-1	TGTGCCAGCAGCTTAGCGTCGGGTAGGAATGAGCAGTTCTTC	CASSLASGRNEQFF
NA	NA	TRBV7-8	TRBJ2-7	TGTGCCAGCAGCTTCTTAAGGAGGAGCTCCTACGAGCAGTACTTC	CASSFLRRSSYEQYF
NA	NA	TRBV7-9	TRBJ2-7	TGTGCCAGCAGCTTAGCGGGAGCACTCCCCTACGAGCAGTACTTC	CASSLAGALPYEQYF